Sequencing of this TCR beta chain was carried out in a study of blood T cells in healthy people across ages. Study summary: Per every two T cells, about one barcoded beta molecule was captured by template switching. General study results and limits: More naive CD4+ cells and higher diversity were found in long-lived than in aged donors. From one million sequenced T cells, diversity estimates were lower bounds.

This clonotype was detected many times. Its antigen remains unidentified. With a J-beta primer mix and a sample-barcoded 5' primer, a second PCR ran about 7 to 12 cycles. Each CDR3 protein gets one entry after TCRdb re-called the 5' RACE reads with MiXCR. The sample consists of more than 700,000 distinct CDR3 sequences, 35% to 60% of them appearing once. The CDR3 is 14 residues long. The V gene's germline CDR1 is SGDLS and CDR2 YYNGEE. With 3 bases clipped from V and 5 bases from J, the junction kept 2 bases outside the gene matches. The chain uses TRBV9 and TRBJ2-5; 12 bases align to TRBD2. This sequence was found in a man of 80 years or more in good health. The material sequenced was blood. CDR3 amino acids: CASSATSGSETQYF. CDR3 sequence (DNA): TGTGCCAGCAGCGCGACTAGCGGGAGCGAGACCCAGTACTTC.